The rows below give T cell receptor beta chains drawn from one sample of a study of CD8+CD57+ T cells in acquired aplastic anemia. TCRdb passed the reads through MiXCR, listing each CDR3 protein once. The sample holds about 160,000 distinct CDR3 sequences, 35% to 55% seen once. What was sequenced was sorted CD4+, CD8+, or CD8+CD57+ T cells (not recorded which) from PBMCs. These receptors came from a human donor in good health. Both conserved end residues are part of each CDR3. D genes are given only for firm matches. Clone size is stated in some rows and not others, as once, few, many or a class when expanded.

V gene	J gene	D gene	clone size	CDR3 protein	CDR3 DNA
TRBV7-7	TRBJ2-3	.	.	CASSLERASTDTQYF	TGTGCTAGCAGCTTAGAGAGGGCTAGCACAGATACGCAGTATTTC
TRBV27	TRBJ1-1	.	.	CASGGQMNTEAFF	TGTGCCAGCGGAGGACAGATGAACACTGAAGCTTTCTTT
TRBV6-1	TRBJ1-6	TRBD1	.	CAIRAGQGDSPLHF	TGTGCCATCAGGGCCGGACAGGGGGATTCACCCCTCCACTTT
TRBV6-1	TRBJ1-1	.	.	CASSELRTAFF	TGTGCCAGCAGTGAACTCCGAACGGCTTTCTTT
TRBV2	TRBJ2-5	TRBD1	many	CASSLTGGKETQYF	TGTGCCAGCAGTCTGACAGGGGGAAAAGAGACCCAGTACTTC
TRBV2	TRBJ2-1	TRBD2	few	CASQERGNEQFF	TGTGCCAGCCAGGAGCGGGGCAATGAGCAGTTCTTC
TRBV12-3/TRBV12-4	TRBJ1-5	.	many	CATAFASEGQPQHF	TGTGCCACAGCGTTCGCGAGCGAGGGTCAGCCCCAGCATTTT
TRBV9	TRBJ2-5	TRBD2	many	CASGGGDSHQETQYF	TGTGCCAGCGGGGGGGGAGACAGTCACCAAGAGACCCAGTACTTC
TRBV24-1	TRBJ1-5	TRBD1	many	CATSDPYLGTGGGQPQHF	TGTGCCACCAGTGATCCGTACCTCGGGACAGGGGGAGGTCAGCCCCAGCATTTT
TRBV5-1	TRBJ2-3	TRBD2	.	CASRDPSGATLTDTQYF	TGCGCCAGCAGGGATCCTAGCGGGGCGACCCTCACAGATACGCAGTATTTT
TRBV29-1	TRBJ2-7	TRBD2	.	CSVEGAGGRAYEQYF	TGCAGCGTTGAAGGAGCGGGGGGCCGCGCCTACGAGCAGTACTTC
TRBV19	TRBJ1-2	TRBD1	many	CASSMHVNRGGNYGYTF	TGTGCCAGTAGTATGCATGTAAACAGGGGAGGAAACTATGGCTACACCTTC
TRBV20-1	TRBJ2-3	.	many	CSARYRQGSTDTQYF	TGCAGTGCTCGTTATCGTCAGGGTAGCACAGATACGCAGTATTTT
TRBV19	TRBJ2-1	.	few	CASNGGREQFF	TGTGCCAGTAACGGGGGGCGTGAGCAGTTCTTC
TRBV25-1	TRBJ2-1	.	.	CASSASGTPGDEQFF	TGTGCCAGCAGTGCATCCGGGACGCCTGGAGATGAGCAGTTCTTC
TRBV14	TRBJ1-1	.	few	CASSQAMNTEAFF	TGTGCCAGCAGCCAAGCCATGAACACTGAAGCTTTCTTT
TRBV7-8	TRBJ1-5	.	many	CASSERTAGRQPQHF	TGTGCCAGCAGCGAAAGGACGGCAGGACGGCAGCCCCAGCATTTT
TRBV6-1	TRBJ1-1	.	.	CASSENAAGRAFF	TGTGCCAGCAGTGAAAACGCGGCAGGGCGAGCTTTCTTT
TRBV5-5	TRBJ1-2	TRBD1	many	CASRLMESQGAFGYTF	TGTGCCAGCAGACTTATGGAGAGCCAGGGGGCGTTTGGCTACACCTTC
TRBV24-1	TRBJ2-1	.	.	CATSDLAPGNEQFF	TGTGCCACCAGTGATTTAGCGCCGGGGAATGAGCAGTTCTTC
TRBV2	TRBJ1-5	.	.	CASSAGSQPQHF	TGTGCCAGCAGTGCCGGCAGTCAGCCCCAGCATTTT
TRBV28	TRBJ2-7	.	many	CASSPRNYEQYF	TGTGCCAGCAGTCCAAGGAACTACGAGCAGTACTTC
TRBV3-1	TRBJ2-7	.	.	CASSQDGDNFAAYEQYF	TGTGCCAGCAGCCAAGACGGGGACAACTTCGCCGCCTACGAGCAGTACTTC
TRBV15	TRBJ2-7	.	.	CATSRGGGTDYEQYF	TGTGCCACCAGCAGAGGGGGCGGGACAGACTACGAGCAGTACTTC
TRBV19	TRBJ1-2	.	once	CASSTPLAVGYGYTF	TGTGCCAGTAGTACCCCACTTGCGGTTGGCTATGGCTACACCTTC
TRBV10-1	TRBJ2-5	.	few	CASRESDRRYTEETQYF	TGCGCCAGCAGGGAGAGTGACCGACGATACACGGAAGAGACCCAGTACTTC
TRBV18	TRBJ2-2	.	.	CASSLGQQNTGELFF	TGTGCCAGCTCACTTGGACAACAGAACACCGGGGAGCTGTTTTTT
TRBV10-2	TRBJ2-5	.	.	CASSELVGMDQETQYF	TGCGCCAGCAGTGAGTTGGTTGGGATGGACCAAGAGACCCAGTACTTC
TRBV20-1	TRBJ2-7	TRBD1	many	CSARPGTGSYEQYF	TGCAGTGCCAGACCCGGGACAGGAAGCTACGAGCAGTACTTC
TRBV6-5	TRBJ2-3	.	many	CASGPRDTQYF	TGTGCCAGCGGGCCCCGGGATACGCAGTATTTT
TRBV29-1	TRBJ2-7	TRBD2	few	CSVVETSGTYEQYF	TGCAGCGTTGTCGAAACTAGCGGAACCTACGAGCAGTACTTC
TRBV7-9	TRBJ1-4	TRBD1	many	CASSSGQGGEKLFF	TGTGCCAGCAGCAGTGGACAGGGTGGAGAAAAACTGTTTTTT
TRBV3-1	TRBJ2-5	TRBD2	few	CASSQRVGGGTQETQYF	TGTGCCAGCAGCCAAAGGGTGGGCGGGGGGACGCAAGAGACCCAGTACTTC